This T cell receptor beta chain was observed in a study of identifying expanded T cells in peripheral blood. The ends lost 0 bases at V and 1 base at J; junction bases unmatched: 2. The CDR3 is 16 residues long. Germline CDR1 and CDR2: LGHNA and YSLEER. Only in-frame clones appear in the TCRdb table, and some are missing; sequencing was by immunoSEQ multiplex PCR. The data contain around 82,000 clones, roughly 84% of them singletons. This receptor was taken from a person aged 18 to 69 in good health. Sample: blood. V gene TRBV4-3 combines with J gene TRBJ2-2; the match to TRBD2 covers 7 bases. The CDR3 bases are TGCGCCAGCAGCCAAGATCTAGCGGTGAACACCGGGGAGCTGTTTTTT. It yields the protein CASSQDLAVNTGELFF.